A single sample gave rise to the 6 T cell receptor beta chains below, sequenced in a study of Graves' ophthalmopathy and Graves' hyperthyroidism. Scientists amplified the TCR beta CDR3 regions from RNA transcripts. HTBI primers served in a first-round RT-PCR, which a second-round multiplex PCR followed. TCRdb re-analysed the multiplex PCR reads in MiXCR, keeping a single row per CDR3 protein. The top ten hold 4% to 5% of the sample, which has 560,000 or so distinct CDR3 sequences, approximately 35% seen once. Material for sequencing was peripheral blood or thyroid tissue (not recorded which). The receptors originated from an adult man with Graves' hyperthyroidism.

The V call is TRBV7-9, the J call TRBJ2-5; a weak D match, TRBD2 (5 bases). With 2 bases removed from V and 5 bases from J, the gap between germline ends came to 18 bases. The germline gives CDR1 SEHNR, CDR2 FQNEAQ (reference sequence). CDR3 length equals 16 residues. Here the CDR3 DNA reads TGTGCCAGCAGCTTAAGTAGCGCGAGAGAGAGGGAGACCCAGTACTTC. Encoded protein: CASSLSSARERETQYF.

This clonotype came up a few times. The CDR3 DNA sequence: TGTGCCAGCAGTTCGACAGTGGGACTAGCGGGAGGGAGCTCCTACGAGCAGTACTTC. The encoded protein is CASSSTVGLAGGSSYEQYF. The gene calls are TRBV6-5 and TRBJ2-7; 16 bases fit TRBD2. V dropped 4 bases and J dropped 0; count of bases not matched to a gene: 9. This CDR3 region has 19 residues. Germline V gives CDR1 MNHEY, CDR2 SVGAGI.

This clonotype was recorded many times. This chain joins TRBV9 and TRBJ2-2; tentatively, D is TRBD2 (5 bases). The CDR3 sequence is 14 residues long. V shed 5 bases and J shed 1 base, with 9 bases lying between them. Germline CDR1 is SGDLS and CDR2 is YYNGEE. CDR3 sequence: CASRRERNTGELFF. The CDR3 DNA reads TGTGCCAGCAGAAGGGAGCGGAACACCGGGGAGCTGTTTTTT.

The sample holds a few counts of this clonotype. The chain employs TRBV30 and TRBJ1-5; D gene uncertain. The CDR3 sequence is 14 residues long. The germline V gene encodes CDR1 GTSNPN and CDR2 SVGIG (reference sequence). V lost 4 bases and J 5 bases, leaving 15 bases between the germline ends. The CDR3 region has the DNA TGTGCCTGGAACCACTACAGCTCTGATCAGCCCCAGCATTTT. The encoded protein is CAWNHYSSDQPQHF.

Note on this clonotype: A much larger clonotype is one base distant, so this may be a read error. The genes are TRBV4-3 and TRBJ2-7; the D gene is possibly TRBD2 (5 bases). This CDR3 has 14 residues. Germline V gives CDR1 LGHNA, CDR2 YSLEER. With 2 bases removed from V and 2 bases from J, the gap between germline ends came to 10 bases. The CDR3 protein is CASSQYGVTYEQYF. CDR3 in DNA: TGCGCCAGCAGCCAATACGGGGTCACCTACGAGCAGTACTTC.

V gene TRBV15 combines with J gene TRBJ1-6; tentatively, D is TRBD1 (5 bases). Germline V gives CDR1 LNHNV, CDR2 YYDKDF (reference sequence). The V end was cut by 3 bases, the J end by 12 bases, with 18 bases between. The CDR3 totals 15 residues. CDR3 bases: TGTGCCACCAGCAGCACCGGACCCGACAGCAAACCCCTCCACTTT. Protein sequence: CATSSTGPDSKPLHF.